The 21 T cell receptor beta chains in this list originate from one sample, sequenced in a study of T cell changes during pregnancy in multiple sclerosis. Clones were read by immunoSEQ multiplex PCR, and TCRdb kept only the in-frame ones, dropping some. The repertoire has roughly 51,000 clones, roughly 94% of them found once; the top ten carry less than 5.5%. Here the sequenced sample was CD8+ T cells from peripheral blood mononuclear cells, taken before pregnancy. The receptors stem from a female donor with multiple sclerosis, enrolled in a pregnancy study.

The chain combines TRBV6-1 with TRBJ2-7, with unresolved D. V dropped 3 bases and J dropped 0 bases, with 12 bases sitting between them. Germline loops: CDR1 MNHNS, CDR2 SASEGT. The CDR3 is made up of 15 amino acids. CDR3 residues: CASSDLVLSSYEQYF. CDR3 nucleotide sequence: TGTGCCAGCAGTGATCTGGTTCTAAGCTCCTACGAGCAGTACTTC.

The rearrangement uses TRBV4-1 and TRBJ2-3; D is unresolved. CDR1 and CDR2 from the germline V gene are MGHRA and YSYEKL. The V gene lost 0 bases and the J gene lost 6 bases, with 10 bases spanning the gap. CDR3 length equals 14 residues. CDR3 loop: CASSQETPQDTQYF. CDR3 DNA: TGCGCCAGCAGCCAAGAAACACCCCAGGATACGCAGTATTTT.

This sequence joins TRBV28 and TRBJ1-3; tentatively, D is TRBD1 (5 bases). CDR3 size: 14 residues. Germline V lookup: CDR1 MDHEN, CDR2 SYDVKM. With 6 bases removed from V and 9 bases from J, the gap between germline ends came to 18 bases. The chain's CDR3 is CASSGRGGSGTIYF. The CDR3 bases are TGTGCCAGCAGCGGACGGGGGGGGTCAGGCACCATATATTTT.

J is TRBJ2-3 and V is TRBV6-5; 11 nucleotides line up with TRBD2. CDR1 and CDR2 from the germline V gene are MNHEY and SVGAGI. V lost 4 bases, J lost 5 bases, and 8 bases stayed unmatched. The CDR3 has 16 amino acids. The CDR3 sequence is CASSSLAGEGRDTQYF. CDR3 in DNA: TGTGCCAGCAGTTCACTAGCGGGAGAAGGCAGAGATACGCAGTATTTT.

This chain links TRBV6-1 with TRBJ2-5; TRBD2 matches at 10 bases. V dropped 0 bases and J dropped 4; count of bases not matched to a gene: 2. CDR3 length equals 15 residues. The germline gives CDR1 MNHNS, CDR2 SASEGT. CDR3 sequence: CASSEAAGGPETQYF. The DNA for the CDR3 is TGTGCCAGCAGTGAAGCAGCGGGAGGGCCAGAGACCCAGTACTTC.

The table lists this clone with a count of one. This chain joins TRBV2 and TRBJ1-1; TRBD1 agrees at 9 bases. J was trimmed by 5 bases and V by 8 bases; bases with no gene match: 15. CDR1 SNHLY and CDR2 FYNNEI come from the germline V gene. The CDR3 runs 16 residues. The CDR3 sequence: CASFTDSQGAYTEAFF. The CDR3 DNA reads as TGTGCCAGCTTCACCGACTCACAGGGGGCGTATACTGAAGCTTTCTTT.

This clone has only one observation. V usage is TRBV5-4 and J usage is TRBJ1-1; D gene unclear. V lost 1 base, J lost 10 bases, and 23 bases lay in between. Germline V gene lookup returns CDR1 SGHNT and CDR2 YYREEE (reference sequence). The CDR3 loop spans 16 amino acids. CDR3 bases: TGTGCCAGCAGCTTGTACCCCCCGGGGAGAAGTAGCGGAGCTTTCTTT. It codes for CASSLYPPGRSSGAFF.

This clone was observed once. The genes are TRBV28 and TRBJ2-7, with unresolved D. Germline CDR1 is MDHEN and CDR2 is SYDVKM. The CDR3 has 11 residues. Trimming removed 7 bases from V and 8 bases from J, with 12 bases in between. CDR3 region: CASTHNNQQYF. The CDR3 DNA sequence: TGTGCCAGCACCCACAATAATCAGCAGTACTTC.

The chain is built from TRBV5-4 and TRBJ2-7; 14 bases fit TRBD2. The CDR3 extends over 13 amino acids. Per the germline V gene, CDR1 is SGHNT and CDR2 is YYREEE (reference sequence). Trimming cost V 2 bases and J 13 bases; bases outside gene matches: 5. This CDR3 is CASSFGTSGGAYF. The CDR3 DNA reads TGTGCCAGCAGCTTCGGGACTAGCGGGGGTGCCTACTTC.

CDR3 in DNA: TGCGCCAGCAGCTGGGACAGGGGGTACGAGCAGTACTTC. Protein sequence: CASSWDRGYEQYF. The chain employs TRBV4-1 and TRBJ2-7; 11 bases are shared with TRBD1. Germline V CDR1 and CDR2: MGHRA, YSYEKL. The CDR3 consists of 13 residues. Trimming took 5 bases from V and 4 from J; bases not matched to a gene: 1.

This clone was counted once. The rearrangement links TRBV13 to TRBJ2-2; 12 nucleotides agree with TRBD2. The CDR3 covers 15 residues. V was clipped by 6 bases and J by 5 bases; unmatched bases: 4. From germline, CDR1 is PRHDT and CDR2 FYEKMQ (reference sequence). CDR3 DNA: TGTGCCAGCAGTTTTACTAGCGGGAGGACCGGGGAGCTGTTTTTT. This sequence encodes CASSFTSGRTGELFF.

The CDR3 region is CASSHRTGVRTDQPQHF. The CDR3 DNA is TGTGCCAGCAGTCATAGGACAGGGGTGAGGACGGATCAGCCCCAGCATTTT. The rearrangement links TRBV27 to TRBJ1-5; 9 bases fit TRBD1. Trimming removed 5 bases from V and 5 bases from J; junction bases left unmatched: 13. The CDR3 is 17 residues long. The germline V gene encodes CDR1 MNHEY and CDR2 SMNVEV (reference sequence).

This chain links TRBV30 with TRBJ2-7; 7 bases agree with TRBD1. Germline lookup yields CDR1 GTSNPN and CDR2 SVGIG (reference sequence). The CDR3 is 14 residues long. Losses at the gene ends were 3 bases for V and 4 bases for J; bases not matched to a gene: 9. This CDR3 is CAWSGDSSLYEQYF. The CDR3 region has the DNA TGTGCCTGGAGCGGGGACAGCAGCCTATACGAGCAGTACTTC.

This clone was counted once. The chain combines TRBV15 with TRBJ2-2; TRBD1 matches 8 bases. CDR1 is LNHNV and CDR2 is YYDKDF in the germline V gene (reference sequence). Unmatched junction bases numbered 8, after V lost 0 bases and J lost 2 bases. The CDR3 extends over 18 amino acids. CDR3 residues: CATSRDGAGGINTGELFF. In DNA, the CDR3 is TGTGCCACCAGCAGAGATGGGGCAGGGGGCATAAACACCGGGGAGCTGTTTTTT.

The chain employs TRBV6-1 and TRBJ2-7; TRBD1 might be the D (6 bases). Trimming removed 4 bases from V and 5 bases from J, with 12 bases in between. Looked up from germline, CDR1 is MNHNS and CDR2 is SASEGT. The CDR3 has 13 amino acids. The CDR3 nucleotides read TGTGCCAGCAGTGGAACAGGGTTCCACGAGCAGTACTTC. Translation: CASSGTGFHEQYF.

The chain combines TRBV2 with TRBJ2-3; the match to TRBD2 covers 8 bases. Trimming removed 6 bases from V and 0 bases from J; junction bases left unmatched: 11. The CDR3 totals 17 residues. CDR1 and CDR2 from the germline V gene are SNHLY and FYNNEI. The CDR3 reads CASSWGVAGSSTDTQYF. DNA for the CDR3: TGTGCCAGCAGCTGGGGGGTAGCGGGGTCTAGCACAGATACGCAGTATTTT.

This clone was observed once. CDR3 loop: CASSQGLAYEQYF. Written as DNA, the CDR3 is TGCGCCAGCAGCCAAGGACTAGCTTACGAGCAGTACTTC. The chain links TRBV4-1 to TRBJ2-7; 7 nucleotides match TRBD2. CDR1 is MGHRA, CDR2 YSYEKL, per germline. This CDR3 is built from 13 residues. Trimming at V came to 1 base and at J to 4 bases, leaving 1 base not matched to a gene.

The chain couples TRBV7-6 to TRBJ2-2; no firm D call. Trimming removed 4 bases from V and 8 bases from J, with 11 bases in between. This CDR3 is 13 amino acids long. Germline CDR1 SGHVS, CDR2 FNYEAQ. The CDR3 is CASSYVLGGELFF. As DNA, the CDR3 is TGTGCCAGCAGCTACGTCCTAGGAGGGGAGCTGTTTTTT.

The chain has TRBV2 and TRBJ2-2, with D perhaps matching TRBD1 (5 bases). The germline V gene encodes CDR1 SNHLY and CDR2 FYNNEI. CDR3 length: 14 residues. V lost 7 bases and J 4 bases, leaving 13 bases between the germline ends. The CDR3 loop is CASILQAVTGELFF. CDR3 bases: TGTGCCAGCATCCTACAGGCGGTCACCGGGGAGCTGTTTTTT.

V usage is TRBV5-5 and J usage is TRBJ2-3; weak D call: TRBD1 (5 bases). V lost 5 bases to trimming and J lost 5 bases, with 24 bases between them. The germline CDR1 and CDR2 sequences are SGHKS and YYEKEE (reference sequence). The CDR3 extends over 17 amino acids. CDR3 residues: CASSYERGSNVRDTQYF. The CDR3 DNA follows: TGTGCCAGCAGTTATGAAAGGGGTAGCAATGTCAGAGATACGCAGTATTTT.

This sequence joins TRBV5-1 and TRBJ2-7; D is possibly TRBD1 (5 bases). Germline CDR1 is SGHRS and CDR2 is YFSETQ. V was shortened by 0 bases and J by 2 bases, with 12 bases between the two germline ends. This CDR3 has 15 residues. This CDR3 is CASSLEPGFAYEQYF. The CDR3, as DNA: TGCGCCAGCAGCTTGGAGCCAGGGTTTGCCTACGAGCAGTACTTC.